This T cell receptor beta chain was captured by sequencing in a study of human T cells and chemical hapten exposure. General study points: The number of TCRs over 1 in 1000 frequency stayed unchanged after DPC.

TCRdb re-derived calls from the RACE reads in MiXCR, one entry per CDR3 protein. The sample consists of around 300,000 distinct CDR3 sequences, almost 8% of them appearing once. The CDR3 is made up of 13 amino acids. Germline-derived CDR1 and CDR2 are DFQATT and SNEGSKA (reference sequence). V shed 3 bases and J 9 bases; nucleotides not matched to a gene: 10. Notes on this clonotype: The antigen is unknown.

Time point given: pre-sensitization, week 0. Treatment of the sample: therapeutic diphenylcyclopropenone sensitization with weekly scalp DPC. The chain employs TRBV20-1 and TRBJ2-5; 7 nucleotides agree with TRBD1. The sequence was collected from a man aged 18 to 29 with alopecia areata. Some clones in this sample may be carry-over from other donors' samples. This material consisted of whole blood, taken in connection with sensitization to the hapten diphenylcyclopropenone (DPC). CDR3 amino acids: CSARLQGQVAQYF. CDR3 nucleotide sequence: TGCAGTGCTAGGCTACAGGGGCAAGTGGCCCAGTACTTC.